The clone carrying this T cell receptor beta chain was detected ten times or more. TCRdb reprocessed the RACE reads via MiXCR and lists one record per CDR3 protein. The top ten clones hold around 2.4% of a sample with 50,000 to 70,000 distinct CDR3 sequences, around 12% of them seen once. Time point here: patch test 3, about 24 weeks after DPC sensitization. Sample treatment: therapeutic diphenylcyclopropenone sensitization with weekly scalp DPC. Suited to DPC and affected by alopecia, the donors ranged from 18 to 70 years old. The record originates from a study of human T cells and chemical hapten exposure. Across the whole study: Donors were sensitized with 2% DPC on the upper inner arm. Doses of diphenylcyclopropenone went to the patients' scalps weekly throughout the roughly 25-week study.

Germline CDR1 KGHSH, CDR2 LQKENI. The V gene end was trimmed by 6 bases and the J gene end by 5 bases; junction bases not matched to a gene: 3. The CDR3 has 13 amino acids. This TCR derives from a man aged 30 to 39 with alopecia areata. Some clones in this sample may be carry-over from other donors' samples. The rearrangement joins TRBV18 to TRBJ1-5, with 8 positions matching TRBD1. Here the sequenced sample was whole blood, taken in connection with sensitization to the hapten diphenylcyclopropenone (DPC). The CDR3 coding sequence is TGTGCCAGCTCCGTGGACAGGGATCAGCCCCAGCATTTT. As protein: CASSVDRDQPQHF.